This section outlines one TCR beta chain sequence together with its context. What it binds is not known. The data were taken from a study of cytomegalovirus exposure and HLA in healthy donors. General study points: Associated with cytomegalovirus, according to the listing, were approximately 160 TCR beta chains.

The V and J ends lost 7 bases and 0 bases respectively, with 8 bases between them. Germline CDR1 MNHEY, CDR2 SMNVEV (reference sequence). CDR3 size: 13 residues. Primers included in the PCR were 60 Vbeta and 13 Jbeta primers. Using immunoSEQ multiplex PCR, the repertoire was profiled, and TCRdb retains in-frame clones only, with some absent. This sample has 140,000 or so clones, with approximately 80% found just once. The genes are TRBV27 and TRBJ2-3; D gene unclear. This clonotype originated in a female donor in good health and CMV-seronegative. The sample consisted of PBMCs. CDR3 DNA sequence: TGTGCCAGCAAGACTTACAGCACAGATACGCAGTATTTT. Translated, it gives CASKTYSTDTQYF.